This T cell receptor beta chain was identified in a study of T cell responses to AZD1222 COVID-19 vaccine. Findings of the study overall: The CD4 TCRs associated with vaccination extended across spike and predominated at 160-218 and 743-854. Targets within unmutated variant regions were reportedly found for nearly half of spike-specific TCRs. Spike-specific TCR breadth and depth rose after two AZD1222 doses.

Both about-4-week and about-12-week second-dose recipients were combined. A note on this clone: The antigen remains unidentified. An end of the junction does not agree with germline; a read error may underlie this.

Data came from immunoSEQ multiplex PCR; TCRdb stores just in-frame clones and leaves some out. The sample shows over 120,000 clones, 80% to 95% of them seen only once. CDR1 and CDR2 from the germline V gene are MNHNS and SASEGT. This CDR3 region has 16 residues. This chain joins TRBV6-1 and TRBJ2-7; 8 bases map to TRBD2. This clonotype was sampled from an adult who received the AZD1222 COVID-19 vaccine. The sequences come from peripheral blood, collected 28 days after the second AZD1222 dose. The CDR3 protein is CASSDNNRVRGGSGDF. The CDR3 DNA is TGTGCCAGCAGTGATAACAACCGGGTCCGTGGGGGTAGCGGGGACTTC.